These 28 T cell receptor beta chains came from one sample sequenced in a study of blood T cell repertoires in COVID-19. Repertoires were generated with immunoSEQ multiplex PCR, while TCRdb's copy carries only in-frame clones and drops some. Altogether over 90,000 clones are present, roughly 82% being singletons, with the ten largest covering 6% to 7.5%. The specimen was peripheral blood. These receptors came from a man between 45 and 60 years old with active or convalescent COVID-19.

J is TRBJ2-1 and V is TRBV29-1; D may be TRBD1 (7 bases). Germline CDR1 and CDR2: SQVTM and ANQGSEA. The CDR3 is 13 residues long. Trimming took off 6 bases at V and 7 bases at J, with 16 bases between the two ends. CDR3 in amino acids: CSVNQGGRNEQFF. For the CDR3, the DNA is TGCAGCGTCAACCAGGGGGGTCGGAATGAGCAGTTCTTC.

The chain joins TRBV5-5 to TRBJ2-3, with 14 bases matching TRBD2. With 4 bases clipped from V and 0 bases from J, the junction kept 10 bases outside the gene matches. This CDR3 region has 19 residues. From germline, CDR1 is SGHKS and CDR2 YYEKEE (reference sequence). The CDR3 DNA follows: TGTGCCAGCAGCCCAACTGGACTAGCGGGGGGCACTAGCACAGATACGCAGTATTTT. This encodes CASSPTGLAGGTSTDTQYF. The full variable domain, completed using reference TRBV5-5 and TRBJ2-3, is DAGVTQSPTHLIKTRGQQVTLRCSPISGHKSVSWYQQVLGQGPQFIFQYYEKEERGRGNFPDRFSARQFPNYSSELNVNALLLGDSALYLCASSPTGLAGGTSTDTQYFGPGTRLTVL.

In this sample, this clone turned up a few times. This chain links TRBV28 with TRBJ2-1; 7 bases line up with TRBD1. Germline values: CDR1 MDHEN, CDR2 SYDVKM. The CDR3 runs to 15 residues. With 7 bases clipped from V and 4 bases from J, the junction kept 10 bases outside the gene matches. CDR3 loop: CASTTAGTDYNEQFF. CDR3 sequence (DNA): TGTGCCAGCACCACCGCCGGGACAGATTACAATGAGCAGTTCTTC.

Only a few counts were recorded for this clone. The CDR3 nucleotides are TGTGCCAGTAGTAACTTCCACGGGACAGGGGGCGGTGAGCAGTACTTC. Its translation is CASSNFHGTGGGEQYF. This sequence joins TRBV19 and TRBJ2-7; 12 positions match TRBD1. Germline assignment: CDR1 LNHDA and CDR2 SQIVND (reference sequence). Trimming removed 4 bases from V and 7 bases from J; junction bases left unmatched: 11. The CDR3 consists of 16 residues.

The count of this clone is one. The CDR3 DNA is TGTGCCAGCAGCCAACTTATTGTAGCTGGGGGCTTCAATCAGCCCCAGCATTTT. As protein: CASSQLIVAGGFNQPQHF. The V gene is TRBV3-1 (or the pseudogene TRBV3-2), the J gene TRBJ1-5, with D perhaps matching TRBD1 (6 bases). The germline gives CDR1 LGHDT, CDR2 YNNKEL (reference sequence). This CDR3 has 18 amino acids. Trimming cost V 2 bases and J 3 bases, with 20 bases left between them.

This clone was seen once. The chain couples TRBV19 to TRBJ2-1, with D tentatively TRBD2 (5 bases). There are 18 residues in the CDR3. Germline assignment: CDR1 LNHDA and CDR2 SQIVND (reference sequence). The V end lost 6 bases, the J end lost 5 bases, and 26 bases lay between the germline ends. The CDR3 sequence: CASSPIIDPLEAHNEQFF. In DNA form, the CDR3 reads TGTGCCAGTAGCCCCATTATCGACCCTCTGGAGGCCCACAATGAGCAGTTCTTC.

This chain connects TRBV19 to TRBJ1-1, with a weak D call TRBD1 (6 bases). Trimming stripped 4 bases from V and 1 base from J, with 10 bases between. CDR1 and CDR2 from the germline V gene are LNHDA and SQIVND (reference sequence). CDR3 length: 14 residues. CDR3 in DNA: TGTGCCAGTAGTAGGACAGTCCCGAACACTGAAGCTTTCTTT. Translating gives CASSRTVPNTEAFF.

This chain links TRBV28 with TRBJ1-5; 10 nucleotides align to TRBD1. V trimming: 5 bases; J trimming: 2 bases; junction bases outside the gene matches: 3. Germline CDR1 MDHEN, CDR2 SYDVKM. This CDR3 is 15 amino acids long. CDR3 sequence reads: CASSHGTGGNQPQHF. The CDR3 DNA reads TGTGCCAGCAGTCACGGGACAGGGGGCAATCAGCCCCAGCATTTT.

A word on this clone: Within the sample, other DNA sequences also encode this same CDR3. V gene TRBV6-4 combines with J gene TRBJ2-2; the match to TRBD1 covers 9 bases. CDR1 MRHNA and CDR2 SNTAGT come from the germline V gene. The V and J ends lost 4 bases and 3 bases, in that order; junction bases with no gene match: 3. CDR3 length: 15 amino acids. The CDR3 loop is CASSAGTGYTGELFF. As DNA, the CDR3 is TGTGCCAGCAGTGCGGGGACAGGGTACACCGGGGAGCTGTTTTTT.

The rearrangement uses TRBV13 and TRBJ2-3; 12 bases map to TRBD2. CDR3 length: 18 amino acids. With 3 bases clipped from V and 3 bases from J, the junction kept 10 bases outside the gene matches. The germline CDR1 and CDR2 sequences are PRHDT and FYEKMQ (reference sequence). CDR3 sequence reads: CASSFITSGGSGTDTQYF. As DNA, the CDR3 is TGTGCCAGCAGCTTTATAACTAGCGGGGGGTCGGGGACAGATACGCAGTATTTT.

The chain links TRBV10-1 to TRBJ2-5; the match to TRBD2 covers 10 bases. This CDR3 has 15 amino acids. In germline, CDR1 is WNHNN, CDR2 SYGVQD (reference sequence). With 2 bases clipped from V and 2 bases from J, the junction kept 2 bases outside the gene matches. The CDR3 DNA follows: TGCGCCAGCAGTGAGGCTAGCGGGGGACAAGAGACCCAGTACTTC. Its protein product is CASSEASGGQETQYF.

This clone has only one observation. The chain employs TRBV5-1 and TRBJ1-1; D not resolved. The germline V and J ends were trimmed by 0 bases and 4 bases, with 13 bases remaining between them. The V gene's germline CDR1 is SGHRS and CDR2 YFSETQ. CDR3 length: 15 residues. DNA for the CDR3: TGCGCCAGCAGCTTGGGAGGGCAGGCTGTCACTGAAGCTTTCTTT. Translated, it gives CASSLGGQAVTEAFF. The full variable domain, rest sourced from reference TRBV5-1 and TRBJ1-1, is KAGVTQTPRYLIKTRGQQVTLSCSPISGHRSVSWYQQTPGQGLQFLFEYFSETQRNKGNFPGRFSGRQFSNSRSEMNVSTLELGDSALYLCASSLGGQAVTEAFFGQGTRLTVV.

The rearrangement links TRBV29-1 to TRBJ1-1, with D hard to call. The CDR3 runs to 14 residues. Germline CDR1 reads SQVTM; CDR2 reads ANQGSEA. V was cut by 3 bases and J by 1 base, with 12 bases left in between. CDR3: CSVDRTPRNTEAFF. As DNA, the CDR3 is TGCAGCGTTGACCGGACTCCCCGGAACACTGAAGCTTTCTTT.

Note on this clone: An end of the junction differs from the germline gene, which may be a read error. CDR3 nucleotides: TGTGCCAGCACCTTACAGGAGAACACTGAAGCTTTCTTT. Its protein is CASTLQENTEAFF. The rearrangement links TRBV7-9 to TRBJ1-1, with a possible D match to TRBD1 (5 bases). Per germline, CDR1 SEHNR and CDR2 FQNEAQ (reference sequence). The CDR3 spans 13 residues.

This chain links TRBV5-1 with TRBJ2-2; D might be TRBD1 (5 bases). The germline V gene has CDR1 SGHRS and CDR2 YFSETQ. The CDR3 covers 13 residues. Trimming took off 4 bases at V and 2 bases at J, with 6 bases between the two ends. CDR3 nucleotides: TGCGCCAGCAGCCAGGGAAACACCGGGGAGCTGTTTTTT. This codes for CASSQGNTGELFF.

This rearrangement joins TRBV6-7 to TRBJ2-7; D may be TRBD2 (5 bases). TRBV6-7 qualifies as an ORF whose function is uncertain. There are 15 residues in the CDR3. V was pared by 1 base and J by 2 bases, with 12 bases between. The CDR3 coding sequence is TGTGCCAGCAGTTACTGGAGACTACCACCCTACGAGCAGTACTTC. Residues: CASSYWRLPPYEQYF.

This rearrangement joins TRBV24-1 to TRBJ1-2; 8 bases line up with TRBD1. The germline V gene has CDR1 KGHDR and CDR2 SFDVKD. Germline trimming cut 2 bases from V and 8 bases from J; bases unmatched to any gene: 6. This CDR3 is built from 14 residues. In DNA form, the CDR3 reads TGTGCCACCAGTGATTACGACAGGGGAGGCGGCTACACCTTC. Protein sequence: CATSDYDRGGGYTF.

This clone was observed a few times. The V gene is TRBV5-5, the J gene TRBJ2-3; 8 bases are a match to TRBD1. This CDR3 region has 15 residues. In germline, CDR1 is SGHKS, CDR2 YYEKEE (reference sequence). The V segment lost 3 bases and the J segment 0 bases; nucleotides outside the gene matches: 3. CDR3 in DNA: TGTGCCAGCAGCTGGGGACAGGACAGCACAGATACGCAGTATTTT. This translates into CASSWGQDSTDTQYF.

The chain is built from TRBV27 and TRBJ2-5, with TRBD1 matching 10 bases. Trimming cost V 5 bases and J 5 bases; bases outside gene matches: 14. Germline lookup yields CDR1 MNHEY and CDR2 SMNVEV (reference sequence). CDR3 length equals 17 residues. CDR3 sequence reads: CASSPFMTGGNKETQYF. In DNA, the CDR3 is TGTGCCAGCAGTCCCTTTATGACAGGGGGCAACAAGGAGACCCAGTACTTC.

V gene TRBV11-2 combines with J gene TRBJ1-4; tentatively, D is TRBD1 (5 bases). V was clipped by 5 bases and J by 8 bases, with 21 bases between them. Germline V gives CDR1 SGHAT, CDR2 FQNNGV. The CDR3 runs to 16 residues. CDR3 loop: CASSQWGRGSREKLFF. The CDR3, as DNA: TGTGCCAGCAGCCAATGGGGTAGGGGCTCTCGGGAAAAACTGTTTTTT.

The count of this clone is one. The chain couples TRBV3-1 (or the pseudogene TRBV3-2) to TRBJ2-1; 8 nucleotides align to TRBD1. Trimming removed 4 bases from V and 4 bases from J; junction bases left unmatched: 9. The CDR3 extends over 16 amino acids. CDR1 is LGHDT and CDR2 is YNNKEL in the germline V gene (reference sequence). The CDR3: CASSRNQGQGYNEQFF. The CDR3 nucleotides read TGTGCCAGCAGCCGGAATCAAGGACAGGGTTACAATGAGCAGTTCTTC.

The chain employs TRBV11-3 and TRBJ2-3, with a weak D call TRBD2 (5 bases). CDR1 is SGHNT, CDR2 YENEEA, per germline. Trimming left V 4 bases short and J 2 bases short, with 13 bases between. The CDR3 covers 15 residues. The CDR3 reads CASSSDRGATDTQYF. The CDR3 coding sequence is TGTGCCAGCAGCTCAGACCGGGGAGCCACAGATACGCAGTATTTT.

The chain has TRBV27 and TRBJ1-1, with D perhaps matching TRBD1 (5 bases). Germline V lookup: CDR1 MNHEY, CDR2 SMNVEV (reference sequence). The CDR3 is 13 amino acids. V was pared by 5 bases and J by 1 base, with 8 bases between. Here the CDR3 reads CASSDGQNTEAFF. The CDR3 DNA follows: TGTGCCAGCAGTGACGGACAGAACACTGAAGCTTTCTTT.

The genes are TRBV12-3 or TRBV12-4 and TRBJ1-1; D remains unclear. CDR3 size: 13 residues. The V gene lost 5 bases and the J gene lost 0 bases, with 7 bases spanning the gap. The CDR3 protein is CASSNTMNTEAFF. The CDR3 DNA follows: TGTGCCAGCAGTAACACTATGAACACTGAAGCTTTCTTT.

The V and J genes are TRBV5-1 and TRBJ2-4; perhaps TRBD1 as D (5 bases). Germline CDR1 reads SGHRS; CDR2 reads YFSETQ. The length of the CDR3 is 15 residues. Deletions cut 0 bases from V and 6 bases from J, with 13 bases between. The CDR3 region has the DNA TGCGCCAGCAGCTTGGAACCCCGACAGCCAAACATTCAGTACTTC. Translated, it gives CASSLEPRQPNIQYF.

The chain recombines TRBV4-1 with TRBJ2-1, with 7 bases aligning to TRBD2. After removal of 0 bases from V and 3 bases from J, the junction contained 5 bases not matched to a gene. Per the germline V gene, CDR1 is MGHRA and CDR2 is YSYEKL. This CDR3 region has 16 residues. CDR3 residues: CASSQDDAGDYNEQFF. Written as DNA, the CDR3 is TGCGCCAGCAGCCAAGATGATGCGGGGGACTACAATGAGCAGTTCTTC.

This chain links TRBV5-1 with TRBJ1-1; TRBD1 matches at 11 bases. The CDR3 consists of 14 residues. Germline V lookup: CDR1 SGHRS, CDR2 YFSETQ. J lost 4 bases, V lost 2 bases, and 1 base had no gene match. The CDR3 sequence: CASSFGTGGTEAFF. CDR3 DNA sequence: TGCGCCAGCAGCTTTGGGACAGGGGGCACTGAAGCTTTCTTT.

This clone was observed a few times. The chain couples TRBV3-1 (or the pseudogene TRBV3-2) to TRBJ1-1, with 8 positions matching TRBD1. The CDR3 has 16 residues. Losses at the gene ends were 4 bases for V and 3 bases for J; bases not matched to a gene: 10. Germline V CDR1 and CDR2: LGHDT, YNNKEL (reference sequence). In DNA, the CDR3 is TGTGCCAGCAGCCGAATTGGACAGGGCGGCGACACTGAAGCTTTCTTT. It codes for CASSRIGQGGDTEAFF.